This T cell receptor (beta chain) was found in a study of blood T cell repertoires in COVID-19. Produced via immunoSEQ multiplex PCR; TCRdb's table is partial and in-frame only. The table includes some 200,000 clones, 80% detected once. This clonotype originated in a woman between 65 and 79 years old with acute or convalescent COVID-19. Sequenced: peripheral blood.

CDR3 nucleotide sequence: TGTGCCAGCAGTCCCCAGGGGGACAGATTCGGCTACACCTTC. This translates into CASSPQGDRFGYTF. This sequence joins TRBV6-2 or TRBV6-3 and TRBJ1-2, with 7 positions matching TRBD1. The CDR3 covers 14 residues. Germline V gene data show CDR1 as MNHEY and CDR2 as SVGEGT. V dropped 5 bases and J dropped 8; count of bases not matched to a gene: 11.